The 6 T cell receptor beta chains below all came from one sample that was sequenced in a study of cytomegalovirus exposure and HLA in healthy donors. With 60 Vbeta and 13 Jbeta primers, the PCR was carried out. TCRdb's table, derived via immunoSEQ multiplex PCR, lists solely in-frame clones and lacks some. The sample contains hundreds of thousands of clones, around 64% of which appear only once. Source material: PBMCs. Source of these receptors: a man between 35 and 55 years old in good health and CMV-seropositive.

This chain links TRBV4-2 with TRBJ1-2; TRBD1 matches 10 bases. CDR3 length: 15 residues. The V gene's germline CDR1 is LGHNA and CDR2 YNFKEQ. The trim removed 4 bases at V and 2 bases at J, leaving 4 bases unmatched. The CDR3 sequence is CASSPRTGGNYGYTF. The CDR3 DNA reads as TGTGCCAGCAGCCCCCGGACAGGGGGAAACTATGGCTACACCTTC.

The gene calls are TRBV25-1 and TRBJ1-1; unclear D gene. The CDR3 runs to 14 residues. Trimming removed 5 bases from V and 1 base from J, with 11 bases in between. CDR1 is MGHDK and CDR2 is SYGVNS in the germline V gene. The CDR3 here is CASSKMNGNTEAFF. The CDR3 bases are TGTGCCAGCAGTAAAATGAACGGGAACACTGAAGCTTTCTTT.

CDR3 amino acids: CASSESSRQTDTQYF. The CDR3 nucleotides read TGCGCCAGCAGTGAGTCCTCTCGACAGACAGATACGCAGTATTTT. The V and J genes are TRBV10-2 and TRBJ2-3; D may be TRBD1 (5 bases). Germline loops: CDR1 WSHSY, CDR2 SAAADI. V was trimmed by 0 bases and J by 3 bases, leaving 10 bases between them. The length of the CDR3 is 15 residues.

The chain combines TRBV7-6 with TRBJ2-6; D unresolved. The V gene lost 4 bases and the J gene lost 2 bases, with 9 bases spanning the gap. CDR3 length: 15 amino acids. Germline loops: CDR1 SGHVS, CDR2 FNYEAQ. The CDR3, as DNA: TGTGCCAGCAGCTCATTTACAGCTGGGGCCAACGTCCTGACTTTC. Protein product: CASSSFTAGANVLTF.

A remark on this clone: Other DNA sequences in the sample encode the same CDR3. The V and J genes are TRBV6-5 and TRBJ1-2; a weak D match, TRBD1 (5 bases). CDR3 length: 14 amino acids. The V gene's germline CDR1 is MNHEY and CDR2 SVGAGI. V was trimmed by 2 bases and J by 4 bases, leaving 11 bases between them. Written as DNA, the CDR3 is TGTGCCAGCAGTTACGACAGCTCAGGCTATGGCTACACCTTC. Translation: CASSYDSSGYGYTF.

The chain recombines TRBV7-8 with TRBJ1-5; D may be TRBD1 (5 bases). This CDR3 has 15 amino acids. Germline CDR1 reads SGHVS; CDR2 reads FQNEAQ. Deletions cut 4 bases from V and 3 bases from J, with 13 bases between. This CDR3 reads CASSSYWGVNQPQHF. The CDR3 DNA is TGTGCCAGCAGCTCCTATTGGGGGGTCAATCAGCCCCAGCATTTT. The full variable domain, its missing parts supplied by reference TRBV7-8 and TRBJ1-5, is GAGVSQSPRYKVAKRGQDVALRCDPISGHVSLFWYQQALGQGPEFLTYFQNEAQLDKSGLPSDRFFAERPEGSVSTLKIQRTQQEDSAVYLCASSSYWGVNQPQHFGDGTRLSIL.